This T cell receptor beta chain was identified in a study of cytomegalovirus exposure and HLA in healthy donors. The overall study: HLA-typed donors were the source of about 85 million unique TCRs, which an early data release held.

Study-level findings and limits: As immune exposure information, only CMV serostatus was available. When a later analysis compared HLA-associated TCR beta chains with equally common others, the HLA-associated chains turned out to be more clonally expanded and to have lower generation probabilities.

About this clone itself: The antigen remains unidentified.

PCR employed 60 Vbeta and 13 Jbeta primers. Original processing notes: Per a later analysis, the number of unique TCR beta chains was roughly 80 million, of which 9 million to 14 million were shared. The protocol was immunoSEQ multiplex PCR, while the TCRdb copy is restricted to in-frame clones and leaves out a portion. For V, J and clone size, that table is used; D and trimming come from the DNA. The table records approximately 110,000 clones, roughly 70% of them present only once. The clonotype comes from a woman aged 40 to 55 in good health and CMV-seronegative. Sample: PBMCs.

This CDR3 is CASSEGLPGANVLTF. Written as DNA, the CDR3 is TGTGCCAGCAGTGAGGGACTCCCTGGGGCCAACGTCCTGACTTTC. The J gene is TRBJ2-6, the V gene TRBV2, with a tentative D call TRBD2 (6 bases). The CDR3 has 15 residues. Germline-derived CDR1 and CDR2 are SNHLY and FYNNEI. V was clipped by 3 bases and J by 2 bases, with 8 bases between them. Based on the CDR3 plus reference TRBV2 and TRBJ2-6, the full variable domain is EPEVTQTPSHQVTQMGQEVILRCVPISNHLYFYWYRQILGQKVEFLVSFYNNEISEKSEIFDDQFSVERPDGSNFTLKIRSTKLEDSAMYFCASSEGLPGANVLTFGAGSRLTVL.